This T cell receptor (beta chain) was captured by sequencing in a study of cytomegalovirus exposure and HLA in healthy donors (dated by TCRdb to the late 2010s). In the study overall: An earlier analysis of several hundred of the donors reported 250 to 300 Gb of sequence data and around 120 million unique TCR beta sequences from some 180 million T cells. In an earlier analysis of 500 to 650 of the donors, high-throughput TCR beta sequencing was used to judge whether each TCR beta V gene segment behaved as functional or pseudogenic. HLA typing included class I and class II loci at four-digit resolution. A few DR-DQ haplotypes were handled as single units for association and clustering because linkage in the cohort was strong. The study profiled the T cell repertoires of 550 to 700 subjects by immunosequencing and related them to cytomegalovirus serostatus. The study aimed to test whether cataloging public T cell receptors could reveal signatures of past pathogen exposure. Of the 300 to 500 genotyped donors, roughly 80% were placed in the genetic ancestry cluster associated with self-reported Caucasian donors. A later analysis re-analyzed previously published TCR beta repertoires from several hundred donors and added high-resolution HLA genotyping to study TCR occurrence patterns. The study combined high-throughput TCR immunosequencing, statistical association of individual TCRs with disease status, and machine learning to predict cytomegalovirus infection status. Donor age, sex, ethnicity and CMV serostatus were compiled alongside the repertoire data. All discovery cohort repertoires had been generated using a single sequencing platform. The number of donors typed differed by locus, with roughly 629-640 for A, B, C, DRB1 and DQB1, around 500 for DQA1, some 570 for DPA1, and approximately 470 for DPB1. The later analysis used no new phenotypic data to find candidate immune exposures, relying instead on TCR beta sequences and their occurrence across donors. Besides the first cohort of 500 to 700 subjects, a separate validation cohort made up of 95 to 150 different subjects was used. Genome-wide SNP genotypes for about 55% of the roughly 670 donors were used in a later genetic analysis, which treated that subset as a discovery cohort. An early release covering more than 500 HLA-typed donors comprised 250 to 350 gigabases of sequencing data and some 79 million unique TCR sequences. Among 398 genotyped donors of the cohort, an average of roughly 240,000 unique TCR beta nucleotide sequences were sequenced per donor, about a sixth of them non-productive.

Libraries were prepared through the immunoSEQ multiplex PCR assay. A mixture of 60 forward primers for TCR Vbeta segments and 13 reverse primers for TCR Jbeta segments was used in the multiplex PCR. The CDR3 region of rearranged TCR beta genes was amplified from genomic DNA by a multiplex PCR assay. The amplified TCR beta libraries were sequenced on the Illumina HiSeq System as 87-base-pair reads. Per the authors' processing: In a later analysis, 70 million to 95 million unique TCR beta chains were counted across the roughly 610 repertoires, and roughly 10 million of these chains were shared by at least two donors. Raw reads were error-corrected and collapsed into unique sequences with a nearest-neighbor algorithm that merged closely related sequences to remove PCR and sequencing errors. V, D and J gene segments were assigned by aligning CDR3 sequences to IMGT reference sequences. For a sequence to be retained, a match of at least six nucleotides to both a V gene segment and a J gene segment was required. A rearrangement was called productive if the CDR3 had no stop codons and remained in frame with V and J, and every other rearrangement was called non-productive. Following IMGT convention, CDR3 was defined as the stretch from the second conserved V-encoded cysteine up to the conserved J-encoded phenylalanine. Sequences without an unambiguous match to a single V gene segment were excluded from the earlier analysis of several hundred of the donors. In an earlier analysis of roughly 600 of the donors, a V segment was called functional when productive rearrangements were above 56.7%, and segregating when the standard deviation between donors exceeded 5%. To diagnose cytomegalovirus status from the catalog of TCR beta chain sequences, a statistical classification framework was built. A later analysis assigned V and J genes by comparing TCR nucleotide sequences with IMGT/GENE-DB human TR gene sequences. In a later analysis, CDR3 sequences and most-parsimonious VDJ recombination scenarios were assigned using the TCRdist pipeline. In a later analysis, each TCR beta chain was defined by its CDR3 amino acid sequence together with its V-gene family, and reads without a unique V-gene family were excluded. To address suspected cross-contamination and a sequencing artifact, a later analysis removed approximately 590 highly shared, low-generation-probability nucleotide sequences. For each public chain, a later analysis derived a clonal expansion index from normalized ranks of inferred template counts within each repertoire. Generation probabilities in a later analysis came from a VDJ recombination model fitted to out-of-frame rearrangements, and those results were checked against IGoR. Hypergeometric tests were used in a later analysis to score TCR-TCR, TCR-HLA and TCR-CMV co-occurrence, with a repertoire-size bias correction applied to the TCR pairs. To estimate false discovery rates, a later analysis permuted the HLA or CMV assignments 20 times. In a later analysis, co-occurring TCRs were grouped using DBSCAN, and TCRdist sequence similarity was added for clustering within HLA-allele-positive subsets. For co-occurrence clustering, repertoires with fewer than 30,000 or more than 120,000 public chains were excluded, along with five or six repertoires with anomalous nucleotide sharing. Not all clones reach the TCRdb copy of this immuneACCESS table, which keeps in-frame sequences only. Checked studies attribute under half of the gap to unresolved V genes and leave the rest unexplained. V and J calls and clone size come straight from that table; D and trimming were deduced from the DNA. For this sample there are 130,000 or so clones; 66% appear just once. Around 6.3% of the sample is taken by the ten largest.

The CDR3, from cysteine to phenylalanine, totals 15 residues. Just CDR3 DNA is preserved here, 45 bases in frame from base 1. The junction shows trimming of 0 bases on V and 10 bases on J, and the gene matches do not reach 9 bases of it. CDR1 is given as LNHNV and CDR2 as YYDKDF, both from the germline V gene (reference sequence). A note on this clone: There is no known antigen for this receptor. Qualities for individual bases were not recorded, and no much larger clone is one base off.

Results the study describes overall, beyond this receptor: Some IMGT-functional V segments, including TRBV6-2 and TRBV6-3, could not be told apart with the 87-base-pair reads, so those segments were excluded. In a later analysis, the rate of TCR association differed among HLA loci, with DRB1 alleles having the most associated TCRs and HLA-C alleles having the fewest. A cluster of highly shared sequence variants was judged likely to represent a technical artifact of the sequencing pipeline. A later analysis associated roughly 17,000 TCR beta sequences with specific HLA alleles at a false discovery rate of 0.05. A later analysis found that most CMV-associated TCR beta chains appeared HLA-restricted, with HLA associations seemingly driven largely by CMV exposure. A further reported finding was that TCR beta sequences accurately predicted the HLA-A and HLA-B alleles for most subjects in the first cohort. A few of the identified cytomegalovirus-associated TCR beta chains were confirmed in vitro to be specific for cytomegalovirus antigens. Compared with equally common non-associated chains, HLA-associated TCR beta chains in a later analysis were more clonally expanded and had lower generation probabilities. HLA typing was unavailable for some donors at each locus, so association tests used only the typed subset. The cohort was sequenced for TCR beta chains only, and without alpha or paired-chain data the features that could be detected were limited. The classifier was reported to diagnose cytomegalovirus status with high specificity and sensitivity in both the original cohort and the validation cohort. Correlated functional status among segregating V segments might reflect linkage disequilibrium, but an unknown experimental factor could not be ruled out. Sequencing depth was assumed to be roughly uniform across donors in the presence/absence analyses, though that assumption may not hold. Because counts were too low, about 17 rarely observed V segments, including chromosome 9 orphons, were excluded from the earlier analysis of under 650 of the donors. It was suggested by the authors that the approach could potentially be generalized to other disease states and immunological phenotypes. A total of fewer than 200 TCR beta chains were listed by the study as associated with cytomegalovirus. An association between a missense DCLRE1C variant and V-gene and J-gene trimming of TCR beta chains was found in a later genetic analysis and replicated in an independent cohort. The only immune exposure information available for the cohort was CMV serostatus. While some public TCRs were present in many individuals, most TCR sequences turned up only very rarely across donors. A later analysis reported that several top co-occurrence clusters appeared linked to parvovirus B19, influenza, CMV and Epstein-Barr virus. An earlier analysis of around 540 of the donors showed that most TCR beta V segments appeared in productive rearrangements either about 90% or about 30% of the time, which broadly matched IMGT annotations. Assigning TCR associations to individual alleles was difficult when HLA alleles, especially DR and DQ, strongly co-occurred. In a later genetic analysis, fewer N-insertions in productive TCRs were reported among donors in an Asian-associated ancestry cluster than the 666-donor mean.

In total, fewer than 750 healthy bone marrow donors made up the cohort. At the time of sampling, all cohort members were nominally healthy, though unrecorded immune exposures were likely present. The donor tested CMV seronegative and was one of the 352 seronegative cohort members. A peripheral blood sample was collected from each donor, and TCR beta sequencing was performed on peripheral blood mononuclear cells. The Qiagen DNeasy Blood Extraction Kit was used to extract genomic DNA from the blood cell samples. Sequencing was carried out using PBMCs. The receptor was isolated from a woman aged 55 to 70 in good health and CMV-seronegative. The sequence joins TRBV15 to TRBJ2-1; TRBD2 agrees with 7 junctional bases. This receptor has the CDR3 CATSREGSGIGEQFF. The sequenced DNA: TGTGCCACCAGCAGAGAGGGGAGCGGGATAGGAGAGCAGTTCTTC. The entire variable domain, with the stretches around the CDR3 drawn from the reference TRBV15 and TRBJ2-1 proteins, is DAMVIQNPRYQVTQFGKPVTLSCSQTLNHNVMYWYQQKSSQAPKLLFHYYDKDFNNEADTPDNFQSRRPNTSFCFLDIRSPGLGDTAMYLCATSREGSGIGEQFFGPGTRLTVL.